The next 8 T cell receptor beta chains were all read from a single sample in a study of shared clonotypes between healthy human individuals. The table came from immunoSEQ multiplex PCR; TCRdb's copy has only in-frame clones and leaves some out. The table shows 2 million to 3 million clones, with under 95% occurring only once. The sequenced sample consisted of naive CD4+ T cells from PBMCs. Subset defined: CD45RA+ positively selected. The receptor source for this set is a man between 18 and 35 years old in good health. Some clones in this sample may be carry-over from other donors' samples.

V gene TRBV28 combines with J gene TRBJ2-7; possibly TRBD1 or TRBD2 for D (5 bases each). The CDR3 runs 11 residues. The germline V gene has CDR1 MDHEN and CDR2 SYDVKM. V was shortened by 7 bases and J by 7 bases, with 11 bases between the two germline ends. The CDR3 loop reads CASTNEGEQYF. CDR3 sequence (DNA): TGTGCCAGCACCAACGAGGGGGAGCAGTACTTC.

This chain's CDR3 is CASSTTGANTEAFF. DNA of the CDR3: TGTGCCAGCAGTACGACAGGGGCGAACACTGAAGCTTTCTTT. The chain has TRBV6-5 and TRBJ1-1; 8 bases are shared with TRBD1. The germline gives CDR1 MNHEY, CDR2 SVGAGI. The CDR3 spans 14 residues. V was pared by 5 bases and J by 1 base, with 3 bases of the junction left unmatched.

The V call is TRBV15, the J call TRBJ1-3; D is uncertain. Trimming left V 0 bases short and J 4 bases short, with 13 bases between. Germline V gives CDR1 LNHNV, CDR2 YYDKDF (reference sequence). The CDR3 spans 16 residues. The CDR3 DNA sequence: TGTGCCACCAGCAGAGACGGGCCAGGAACGGGAAACACCATATATTTT. This gives the protein CATSRDGPGTGNTIYF.

V and J are TRBV2 and TRBJ1-2; 8 bases are a match to TRBD1. CDR1 and CDR2 from the germline V gene are SNHLY and FYNNEI. The CDR3 extends over 15 amino acids. V gave up 6 bases and J gave up 0 bases; unmatched junction bases: 6. The CDR3 sequence: CASSADRAANYGYTF. DNA of the CDR3: TGTGCCAGCAGCGCGGACAGGGCGGCTAACTATGGCTACACCTTC.

This clone was seen once. The rearrangement joins TRBV2 to TRBJ1-2, with unresolved D. The CDR3 contains 12 residues. Germline V gene lookup returns CDR1 SNHLY and CDR2 FYNNEI. V was pared by 6 bases and J by 1 base, with 6 bases between. CDR3 region: CASRQSNYGYTF. In nucleotides, the CDR3 is TGTGCCAGCAGGCAGAGTAACTATGGCTACACCTTC.

The chain joins TRBV19 to TRBJ2-4, with D perhaps being TRBD1 or TRBD2 (5 bases each). V lost 5 bases, J lost 8 bases, and 13 bases lay in between. CDR1 and CDR2 (germline): LNHDA, SQIVND (reference sequence). The CDR3 has 13 residues. The CDR3: CASSPGRGHIQYF. The CDR3, as DNA: TGTGCCAGTAGTCCAGGGAGAGGGCACATTCAGTACTTC.

The rearrangement uses TRBV4-3 and TRBJ2-6; D is possibly TRBD2 (5 bases). The germline V and J ends were trimmed by 0 bases and 0 bases, with 12 bases remaining between them. Germline-derived CDR1 and CDR2 are LGHNA and YSLEER. The CDR3 is 18 amino acids. CDR3 sequence: CASSQDGVSLSGANVLTF. As DNA, the CDR3 is TGCGCCAGCAGCCAAGACGGGGTGTCGCTCTCTGGGGCCAACGTCCTGACTTTC.

This clone was detected a few times. The chain couples TRBV4-2 to TRBJ1-1; 10 bases line up with TRBD1. Looked up from germline, CDR1 is LGHNA and CDR2 is YNFKEQ. J lost 3 bases, V lost 8 bases, and 12 bases had no gene match. The CDR3 covers 16 residues. CDR3 region: CASHWVGQGWDTEAFF. Written as DNA, the CDR3 is TGTGCCAGCCATTGGGTGGGACAGGGGTGGGACACTGAAGCTTTCTTT.